Below, 6 T cell receptor beta chains from the same sample are listed, as sequenced in a study of cytomegalovirus exposure and HLA in healthy donors. Primers for the PCR totalled 60 Vbeta and 13 Jbeta. Assay: immunoSEQ multiplex PCR; the TCRdb copy retains only in-frame clones and omits some. The data show about 130,000 clones, and the top ten clones hold about 2.1%. The sample was PBMCs. The receptors here all came from an older woman in good health and CMV-seronegative.

The chain uses TRBV28 and TRBJ2-1; D call uncertain. Deletions cut 5 bases from V and 3 bases from J, with 17 bases between. Germline V gene data show CDR1 as MDHEN and CDR2 as SYDVKM. The CDR3 is 16 residues long. In DNA form, the CDR3 reads TGTGCCAGCAGTACCTCAGGTTCCGCCGGCTACAATGAGCAGTTCTTC. Protein: CASSTSGSAGYNEQFF.

The chain joins TRBV27 to TRBJ2-7; 9 bases fit TRBD1. The CDR3 has 15 amino acids. Germline V lookup: CDR1 MNHEY, CDR2 SMNVEV (reference sequence). The V gene end was trimmed by 5 bases and the J gene end by 2 bases; junction bases not matched to a gene: 7. The CDR3 spells CASSRGTGNTYEQYF. The DNA for the CDR3 is TGTGCCAGCAGTAGAGGGACAGGGAATACCTACGAGCAGTACTTC.

The chain recombines TRBV9 with TRBJ2-5; D gene ambiguous. Germline CDR1 and CDR2: SGDLS and YYNGEE. This CDR3 comprises 13 residues. Trimming left V 2 bases short and J 3 bases short, with 8 bases between. In DNA form, the CDR3 reads TGTGCCAGCAGCGTCCACGACAAAGAGACCCAGTACTTC. Amino acids: CASSVHDKETQYF.

This chain uses TRBV6-1 with TRBJ1-2, with unresolved D. The V gene lost 1 base and the J gene lost 4 bases, with 16 bases spanning the gap. Per the germline V gene, CDR1 is MNHNS and CDR2 is SASEGT. The CDR3 sequence is 16 residues long. The CDR3 protein is CASSEGGLRFGYGYTF. CDR3 nucleotides: TGTGCCAGCAGTGAAGGAGGTCTCAGATTCGGCTATGGCTACACCTTC.

J is TRBJ2-5 and V is TRBV19; 8 bases align to TRBD2. This CDR3 has 17 amino acids. Germline V gives CDR1 LNHDA, CDR2 SQIVND (reference sequence). V shed 5 bases, J shed 7 bases, and the junction held 18 bases outside the gene matches. The CDR3 region is CASSARGDLAASVTQYF. The CDR3 DNA reads as TGTGCCAGTAGTGCGCGGGGGGATTTAGCGGCAAGTGTGACCCAGTACTTC. Looking up the rest from reference TRBV19 and TRBJ2-5 gives the full variable domain: DGGITQSPKYLFRKEGQNVTLSCEQNLNHDAMYWYRQDPGQGLRLIYYSQIVNDFQKGDIAEGYSVSREKKESFPLTVTSAQKNPTAFYLCASSARGDLAASVTQYFGPGTRLLVL.

The chain links TRBV19 to TRBJ2-3, with a possible D match to TRBD2 (7 bases). The CDR3 length is 15 residues. From germline, CDR1 is LNHDA and CDR2 SQIVND (reference sequence). V lost 7 bases and J lost 6, with 20 bases in between. The CDR3 loop is CASKDKTGGPDTQYF. The CDR3 nucleotides are TGTGCCAGTAAAGATAAAACGGGGGGCCCCGATACGCAGTATTTT.